This record looks at one TCR beta chain sequence and its context. The antigen is not known. The length of the CDR3 is 15 residues. V lost 6 bases to trimming and J lost 5 bases, with 20 bases between them. Germline V CDR1 and CDR2: MDHEN, SYDVKM. Unsorted bulk tissue (roughly 19-31 mg) underwent RNA and DNA co-extraction. A constant-region primer primed TCR beta cDNA synthesis from around 500 ng of total RNA. Libraries covering TCR beta were generated through three nested multiplex PCR rounds (using a slightly modified ARM-PCR). TRBV1-TRBV30 forward primers paired with a C-beta reverse primer were used in the first two PCR rounds, which ran approximately 11 cycles each. MiXCR, applied by TCRdb to the multiplex PCR reads, yields one record per CDR3 protein. The sample holds tens of thousands of distinct CDR3 sequences, roughly 70% seen once. The entry originates in a study of tumor-infiltrating lymphocytes in primary liver carcinoma. Points from the study as a whole: It was in tumors, not blood, that the top-250-clone fraction was significantly higher (p = 0.039). Tumor-adjacent and tumor-blood pairs overlapped less than tumor region pairs did.

This sequence originates from a man aged 35 to 55 with primary liver carcinoma and hepatitis B virus infection. The sample consisted of liver tumor tissue from sampling region 4. Subset denoted: tumor region T4, right-lateral pole. The rearrangement joins TRBV28 to TRBJ2-7; D gene unclear. The CDR3 region is CASSRLMGPSHEQYF. The CDR3 DNA is TGTGCCAGCAGCCGCTTGATGGGCCCTTCCCACGAGCAGTACTTC.